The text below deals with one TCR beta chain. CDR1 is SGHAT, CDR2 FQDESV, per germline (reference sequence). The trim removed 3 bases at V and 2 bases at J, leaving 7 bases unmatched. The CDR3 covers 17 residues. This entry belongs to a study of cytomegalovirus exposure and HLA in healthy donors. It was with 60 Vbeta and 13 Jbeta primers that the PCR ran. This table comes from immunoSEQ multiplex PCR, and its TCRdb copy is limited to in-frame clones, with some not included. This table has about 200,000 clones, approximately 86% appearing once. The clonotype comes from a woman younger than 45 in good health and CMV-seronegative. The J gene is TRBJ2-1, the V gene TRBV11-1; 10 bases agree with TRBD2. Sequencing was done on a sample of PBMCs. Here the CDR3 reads CASSLGGGTSAYNEQFF. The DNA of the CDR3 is TGTGCCAGCAGCTTGGGAGGGGGGACTAGCGCCTACAATGAGCAGTTCTTC.